The following is a T cell receptor (beta chain) sequence with its context. What it recognizes is unknown. TCRdb reprocessed the 5' RACE reads via MiXCR and lists one record per CDR3 protein. The repertoire holds 400,000 to 650,000 distinct CDR3 sequences, 20% to 25% seen once, with roughly a sixth in the top ten. Trimming pared 1 base from V and 8 bases from J, leaving 15 bases between. Germline assignment: CDR1 MGHRA and CDR2 YSYEKL. The length of the CDR3 is 15 residues. This record comes from a study of T cells after yellow fever vaccination. Findings and caveats of the study: Some clonotypes, a small share, were shared between CD4 and CD8 compartments.

The sequencing here drew on PBMCs, taken roughly 23 days after the first yellow fever vaccination. The TCR sequence derives from a man younger than 30 who received the YFV17D yellow fever vaccine. The chain employs TRBV4-1 and TRBJ2-1; D could derive from TRBD1 or TRBD2 (5 bases each). The CDR3 is CASSQGSRGQDEQFF. The CDR3 nucleotides read TGCGCCAGCAGCCAAGGAAGCCGGGGCCAGGATGAGCAGTTCTTC.